These 21 T cell receptor beta chains came from one sample sequenced in a study of blood T cells in healthy people across ages. A second about 6 to 11 cycle PCR used barcoded and J-beta primers. TCRdb reprocessed the 5' RACE reads with MiXCR, giving one entry per CDR3 protein. The sample records hundreds of thousands of distinct CDR3 sequences, 40% to 50% being singletons. Sequenced: blood. The receptors were sampled from a man aged 55-75 years in good health.

This clonotype was counted only a few times. The chain couples TRBV12-3 or TRBV12-4 to TRBJ2-7; no clear D gene. V was trimmed by 3 bases and J by 3 bases, leaving 12 bases between them. The CDR3 extends over 14 amino acids. The CDR3 here is CASSFSEPYYEQYF. CDR3 DNA sequence: TGTGCCAGCAGTTTTTCCGAGCCGTACTACGAGCAGTACTTC.

This clonotype was observed a few times. The chain recombines TRBV4-3 with TRBJ2-1; 9 bases match TRBD2. V shed 0 bases and J 6 bases; nucleotides not matched to a gene: 9. Germline assignment: CDR1 LGHNA and CDR2 YSLEER. CDR3 length equals 17 residues. The CDR3 sequence is CASSQEGVRGGANEQFF. CDR3 bases: TGCGCCAGCAGCCAAGAGGGGGTCCGCGGGGGGGCCAATGAGCAGTTCTTC.

This clonotype was seen only a few times. The chain links TRBV20-1 to TRBJ2-6; D is unresolved. The V gene lost 6 bases and the J gene lost 0 bases, with 6 bases spanning the gap. Germline-derived CDR1 and CDR2 are DFQATT and SNEGSKA (reference sequence). This CDR3 has 13 residues. The CDR3 loop reads CSARNSGANVLTF. In nucleotides, the CDR3 is TGCAGTGCACGGAACTCTGGGGCCAACGTCCTGACTTTC.

The chain combines TRBV27 with TRBJ1-4; unclear D gene. CDR3 length: 13 amino acids. Trimming shortened V by 5 bases and J by 8 bases, and 12 bases separated the two germline ends. Germline CDR1 MNHEY, CDR2 SMNVEV (reference sequence). The CDR3 coding sequence is TGTGCCAGCAGTCCGGGGTCGGGGGAAAAACTGTTTTTT. As protein: CASSPGSGEKLFF.

This rearrangement joins TRBV27 to TRBJ1-5; weak D call: TRBD1 (5 bases). V lost 3 bases and J 0 bases, leaving 9 bases between the germline ends. This CDR3 spans 15 amino acids. Germline lookup yields CDR1 MNHEY and CDR2 SMNVEV (reference sequence). The CDR3 region has the DNA TGTGCCAGCAGTTTTTCAGGGTTTAGCAATCAGCCCCAGCATTTT. Translated: CASSFSGFSNQPQHF.

This clonotype was seen once. One junction end disagrees with the germline gene, perhaps due to a read error. The V call is TRBV6-2 or TRBV6-3, the J call TRBJ2-7; no clear D. The germline CDR1 and CDR2 sequences are MNHEY and SVGEGT. The CDR3 covers 13 residues. The CDR3 protein is CASSVQSSYERYF. The CDR3 coding sequence is TGTGCCAGCAGTGTACAGAGCTCCTACGAGCGGTACTTC.

Here the CDR3 reads CAIMAGQGRDTQYF. Written as DNA, the CDR3 is TGTGCCATCATGGCGGGACAGGGGCGAGATACGCAGTATTTT. The J gene is TRBJ2-3, the V gene TRBV10-3; 10 bases are shared with TRBD1. After removal of 7 bases from V and 5 bases from J, the junction contained 6 bases not matched to a gene. Per germline, CDR1 ENHRY and CDR2 SYGVKD. This CDR3 is 14 amino acids long.

Ten or more counts support this clonotype. The chain links TRBV2 to TRBJ2-1; the D is unclear. With 8 bases removed from V and 5 bases from J, the gap between germline ends came to 10 bases. Per germline, CDR1 SNHLY and CDR2 FYNNEI. The CDR3 is 12 residues long. CDR3 sequence (DNA): TGTGCCAGCCGCCTCCCTAACAATGAGCAGTTCTTC. Its translation is CASRLPNNEQFF.

The rearrangement uses TRBV6-2 or TRBV6-3 and TRBJ1-1, with a weak D call TRBD1 (5 bases). The CDR3 length is 13 residues. V was pared by 7 bases and J by 5 bases, with 14 bases between. Germline CDR1 and CDR2: MNHEY and SVGEGT. As DNA, the CDR3 is TGTGCCAGCACCCGACGGGAGGGGACTGAAGCTTTCTTT. Residues: CASTRREGTEAFF.

This chain connects TRBV20-1 to TRBJ1-6; D is unresolved. Germline assignment: CDR1 DFQATT and CDR2 SNEGSKA (reference sequence). The V gene lost 0 bases and the J gene lost 11 bases, with 11 bases spanning the gap. CDR3 length: 13 amino acids. The CDR3 coding sequence is TGCAGTGCTAGAGATGCGGGTGCACCACCCCTCCACTTT. It is translated as CSARDAGAPPLHF.

V is TRBV5-5 and J is TRBJ2-5; 8 nucleotides agree with TRBD2. The CDR3 length is 14 residues. Germline values: CDR1 SGHKS, CDR2 YYEKEE (reference sequence). V gave up 1 base and J gave up 10 bases; unmatched junction bases: 9. The CDR3 loop reads CASSLIRGGRDQYF. The CDR3 nucleotides read TGTGCCAGCAGCTTGATCCGGGGGGGAAGAGACCAGTACTTC.

The V call is TRBV7-2, the J call TRBJ2-5; 8 positions match TRBD1. The assigned J gene may be wrong: the sequence end matches TRBJ2-7 better. Germline values: CDR1 SGHTA, CDR2 FQGNSA. The CDR3 totals 14 residues. CDR3 coding DNA: TGTGCCAGCAGCTCCCGGGACAGGATGTACGAGCAGTACTTC. Amino acids: CASSSRDRMYEQYF.

Points on this clonotype: A much larger clone lies one base from this, so it may be a read error. This chain uses TRBV7-8 with TRBJ2-7; 7 nucleotides align to TRBD1. V trimming: 1 base; J trimming: 3 bases; junction bases outside the gene matches: 6. The CDR3 is made up of 15 amino acids. The germline gives CDR1 SGHVS, CDR2 FQNEAQ. CDR3 in amino acids: CASSLGQGSNYEQYF. CDR3 nucleotide sequence: TGTGCCAGCAGCTTAGGACAGGGTTCCAACTACGAGCAGTACTTC.

The chain couples TRBV4-3 to TRBJ1-1; tentative D call: TRBD1 (6 bases). V gave up 0 bases and J gave up 5 bases, with 13 bases separating them. This CDR3 contains 15 residues. Germline V gene sequence: CDR1 LGHNA, CDR2 YSLEER. The CDR3, as DNA: TGCGCCAGCAGCCAAGATTGGGGGGCAGGGACTGAAGCTTTCTTT. It specifies CASSQDWGAGTEAFF.

This chain joins TRBV7-2 and TRBJ1-1; TRBD1 aligns across 7 bases. Germline CDR1 is SGHTA and CDR2 is FQGNSA. CDR3 length equals 15 residues. Losses at the gene ends were 4 bases for V and 3 bases for J; bases not matched to a gene: 8. In DNA form, the CDR3 reads TGTGCCAGCAGCTCCTACAGGGGTCTTTACACTGAAGCTTTCTTT. Translating gives CASSSYRGLYTEAFF.

The J gene is TRBJ2-1, the V gene TRBV3-1, with D unclear. V lost 0 bases and J 8 bases, leaving 17 bases between the germline ends. The CDR3 spans 16 residues. Germline values: CDR1 LGHDT, CDR2 YNNKEL (reference sequence). In DNA form, the CDR3 reads TGTGCCAGCAGCCAAGATCCAGCACCCGGGCACTATGAGCAGTTCTTC. Its protein product is CASSQDPAPGHYEQFF.

About this clonotype: One end of the junction varies from germline; a read error may be responsible. The rearrangement joins TRBV6-6 to TRBJ2-7; the match to TRBD1 covers 12 bases. The end of the DNA is better explained by TRBJ2-5, so the J call may be wrong. The CDR3 is 16 residues long. Germline-derived CDR1 and CDR2 are MNHNY and SVGAGI (reference sequence). The CDR3 region has the DNA TGTGCCAGCGGTTATTATTCCGGGACAGGGGGCAGGACCCAGTACTTC. This translates into CASGYYSGTGGRTQYF.

This clonotype was detected only a few times. The junction departs from the called germline gene at one end, perhaps through a read error. The rearrangement links TRBV7-3 to TRBJ2-7, with unresolved D. The DNA end is more similar to TRBJ2-5, so the J call may be wrong. The CDR3 has 11 residues. In germline, CDR1 is SGHTA, CDR2 FQGTGA. CDR3 nucleotides: TGTACCAGCAGCTTAGGTAGGACCCAGTACTTC. Translated, it gives CTSSLGRTQYF.

Only a few counts were recorded for this clonotype. The chain couples TRBV29-1 to TRBJ1-2; TRBD1 is a possible D gene (5 bases). V shed 4 bases and J shed 5 bases, with 17 bases lying between them. The CDR3 is 14 residues long. CDR1 is SQVTM, CDR2 ANQGSEA, per germline. The CDR3 nucleotides are TGCAGCGTTGGGGGGGTTGGCAGGGAGTATGGCTACACCTTC. Translation: CSVGGVGREYGYTF.

J is TRBJ1-1 and V is TRBV7-9, with 7 nucleotides matching TRBD1. Germline V lookup: CDR1 SEHNR, CDR2 FQNEAQ (reference sequence). V gave up 6 bases and J gave up 7 bases; unmatched junction bases: 8. CDR3 length: 13 residues. In nucleotides, the CDR3 is TGTGCCAGCAGGCTACCGGGACAGATTGAAGCTTTCTTT. Translated, it gives CASRLPGQIEAFF.

For this clonotype: Given a much more abundant clone one base away, this may be a read error. The chain uses TRBV11-2 and TRBJ2-7; D is unresolved. CDR1 is SGHAT and CDR2 is FQNNGV in the germline V gene. The V gene lost 3 bases and the J gene lost 2 bases, with 8 bases spanning the gap. CDR3 length: 13 residues. The DNA for the CDR3 is TGTGCCAGCAGCTTCCAGAGAGCCTACGAGCAGTACTTC. Encoded protein: CASSFQRAYEQYF.